The 9 T cell receptor beta chains below were found in one sample sequenced in a study of a mutant IDH1 vaccine in newly diagnosed glioma. TCRdb keeps only in-frame clones here, not all; method: immunoSEQ multiplex PCR. Of around 92,000 clones listed, about 83% were seen once; the top ten hold 6% to 9.5%. Time point of the sample: baseline, week 1 (first vaccination visit). Treatment here: pre-vaccination baseline after standard-of-care therapy. The sequences come from PBMCs, collected from a glioma patient treated with radiotherapy, temozolomide or both. Receptor source: a woman in her forties or fifties with glioma.

J is TRBJ1-1 and V is TRBV5-1, with a weak D call TRBD1 (6 bases). The germline V gene encodes CDR1 SGHRS and CDR2 YFSETQ. V was trimmed by 3 bases and J by 0 bases, leaving 18 bases between them. The CDR3 runs to 17 residues. The CDR3 here is CASSSRRGGLVNTEAFF. The CDR3 DNA reads as TGCGCCAGCAGCTCCCGGAGGGGGGGATTGGTGAACACTGAAGCTTTCTTT.

V and J are TRBV5-1 and TRBJ2-7, with a tentative D call TRBD1 (6 bases). The CDR3 is 11 residues long. V lost 5 bases and J 11 bases, leaving 14 bases between the germline ends. The V gene's germline CDR1 is SGHRS and CDR2 YFSETQ. In nucleotides, the CDR3 is TGCGCCAGCAGGTCAGACAGGTTGGAGTACTTC. Translation gives CASRSDRLEYF. Supplemented by reference TRBV5-1 and TRBJ2-7, the full variable domain reads KAGVTQTPRYLIKTRGQQVTLSCSPISGHRSVSWYQQTPGQGLQFLFEYFSETQRNKGNFPGRFSGRQFSNSRSEMNVSTLELGDSALYLCASRSDRLEYFGPGTRLTVT.

The chain couples TRBV7-8 to TRBJ1-4; 8 nucleotides align to TRBD1. With 2 bases clipped from V and 2 bases from J, the junction kept 4 bases outside the gene matches. Germline values: CDR1 SGHVS, CDR2 FQNEAQ. This CDR3 spans 16 amino acids. The CDR3 nucleotides are TGTGCCAGCAGCTTACGGAACAGGGGGACTAATGAAAAACTGTTTTTT. Translation: CASSLRNRGTNEKLFF.

The CDR3 here is CASSEKETDTQYF. Written as DNA, the CDR3 is TGTGCCAGCAGTGAAAAAGAAACAGATACGCAGTATTTT. The J gene is TRBJ2-3, the V gene TRBV6-1; D remains ambiguous. This CDR3 has 13 residues. The V gene's germline CDR1 is MNHNS and CDR2 SASEGT. The germline V and J ends were trimmed by 2 bases and 3 bases, with 6 bases remaining between them.

The chain joins TRBV5-1 to TRBJ2-5; perhaps TRBD1 as D (6 bases). CDR3 length: 15 amino acids. The germline V gene has CDR1 SGHRS and CDR2 YFSETQ. The V end lost 2 bases, the J end lost 5 bases, and 16 bases lay between the germline ends. DNA for the CDR3: TGCGCCAGCAGCTTTAGCGTTGGGGGCGGGGAGACCCAGTACTTC. It specifies CASSFSVGGGETQYF.

The rearrangement links TRBV7-9 to TRBJ1-2; possibly TRBD1 for D (6 bases). CDR3 length equals 14 residues. Trimming removed 10 bases from V and 4 bases from J, with 19 bases in between. Germline-derived CDR1 and CDR2 are SEHNR and FQNEAQ (reference sequence). The CDR3 reads CATQQGTTVYGYTF. The CDR3 nucleotides read TGTGCCACTCAGCAGGGGACTACCGTCTATGGCTACACCTTC.

The chain uses TRBV5-1 and TRBJ1-1, with D hard to call. Germline V CDR1 and CDR2: SGHRS, YFSETQ. The CDR3 loop spans 14 amino acids. Trimming took off 6 bases at V and 5 bases at J, with 17 bases between the two ends. CDR3 DNA: TGCGCCAGCACCATTGAGGGCTTGAGAACTGAAGCTTTCTTT. Its protein product is CASTIEGLRTEAFF.

The V gene is TRBV6-6, the J gene TRBJ1-6; TRBD1 aligns across 9 bases. With 2 bases clipped from V and 9 bases from J, the junction kept 2 bases outside the gene matches. From germline, CDR1 is MNHNY and CDR2 SVGAGI (reference sequence). CDR3 length: 14 residues. CDR3 nucleotide sequence: TGTGCCAGCAGTTACATGGACAGGGGTTCACCCCTCCACTTT. Its protein is CASSYMDRGSPLHF.

For the CDR3, the DNA is TGCGCCAGCAGCTTTAACACAGCGGACACTGAAGCTTTCTTT. Residues: CASSFNTADTEAFF. The chain carries TRBV5-1 and TRBJ1-1; D is unresolved. CDR1 and CDR2 from the germline V gene are SGHRS and YFSETQ. The length of the CDR3 is 14 residues. The V end lost 2 bases, the J end lost 3 bases, and 11 bases lay between the germline ends.